The 24 T cell receptor beta chains in this list originate from one sample, sequenced in a study of cytomegalovirus exposure and HLA in healthy donors (dated by TCRdb to 2017 to 2019). Library preparation used the immunoSEQ multiplex PCR assay. A mixture of 60 forward primers for TCR Vbeta segments and 13 reverse primers for TCR Jbeta segments was used in the multiplex PCR. In TCRdb, the immuneACCESS table is reduced to in-frame sequences with V and J assigned. These tables do not hold every clone; where another copy was compared, an unresolved V gene accounts for under half, and the others remain unexplained. Within this sample are roughly 130,000 clones, with around three quarters of them counted one time only. Of the sample, 2.5% to 3% falls within the top ten clones. Sequencing input: PBMCs. These receptors came from a man younger than 45 in good health and CMV-seronegative.

V and J are TRBV18 and TRBJ2-3; D unclear. The CDR3 is 15 residues long. Germline CDR1 KGHSH, CDR2 LQKENI. The V gene lost 0 bases and the J gene lost 5 bases, with 12 bases spanning the gap. The CDR3, as DNA: TGTGCCAGCTCACCACCGGCGGAGAAAAGAGATACGCAGTATTTT. Translating it yields CASSPPAEKRDTQYF.

The gene calls are TRBV7-8 and TRBJ2-7; TRBD2 agrees at 7 bases. This CDR3 region has 15 residues. Germline loops: CDR1 SGHVS, CDR2 FQNEAQ. J gave up 2 bases and V 5 bases, and 9 bases lay outside the gene matches. The CDR3 loop reads CASSQAGRTTYEQYF. CDR3 nucleotides: TGTGCCAGCAGCCAAGCGGGACGGACAACCTACGAGCAGTACTTC.

The chain combines TRBV25-1 with TRBJ2-7; tentatively, D is TRBD2 (7 bases). Germline V CDR1 and CDR2: MGHDK, SYGVNS. V was cut by 5 bases and J by 3 bases, with 23 bases left in between. The CDR3 has 17 residues. The CDR3 region is CASSPAGADQTFYEQYF. The CDR3 bases are TGTGCCAGCAGTCCCGCGGGGGCGGACCAGACCTTCTACGAGCAGTACTTC.

This clone was observed a single time. This chain joins TRBV29-1 and TRBJ2-7, with TRBD2 matching 14 bases. The CDR3 has 19 residues. The V and J ends lost 3 bases and 1 base, in that order; junction bases with no gene match: 14. Germline CDR1 and CDR2: SQVTM and ANQGSEA. This chain's CDR3 is CSVDWSSGTSGRGSYEQYF. The CDR3 DNA reads TGCAGCGTTGACTGGTCCTCCGGGACTAGCGGGAGAGGTTCCTACGAGCAGTACTTC.

The chain links TRBV28 to TRBJ1-2, with a weak D call TRBD1 (6 bases). Trimming shortened V by 2 bases and J by 8 bases, and 24 bases separated the two germline ends. The CDR3 spans 17 residues. The germline CDR1 and CDR2 sequences are MDHEN and SYDVKM. The CDR3 spells CASSLLPQTGLLWGYTF. CDR3 nucleotides: TGTGCCAGCAGTTTACTTCCCCAGACAGGTCTTCTGTGGGGCTACACCTTC.

The V and J genes are TRBV10-1 and TRBJ1-2; TRBD1 is a possible D gene (5 bases). V was pared by 5 bases and J by 1 base, with 23 bases between. The CDR3 runs 18 residues. The germline CDR1 and CDR2 sequences are WNHNN and SYGVQD (reference sequence). The CDR3 nucleotides are TGCGCCAGCAGTTTGGTACCTAGGGTTGGGGGGGTTAACTATGGCTACACCTTC. Its protein product is CASSLVPRVGGVNYGYTF.

CDR3 DNA: TGCGCCAGCAGCATGGGACTAGCCAGTGAGCAGTTCTTC. Translating it yields CASSMGLASEQFF. This chain uses TRBV5-1 with TRBJ2-1; 9 nucleotides match TRBD2. Per the germline V gene, CDR1 is SGHRS and CDR2 is YFSETQ. V shed 4 bases and J 9 bases; nucleotides not matched to a gene: 5. The length of the CDR3 is 13 residues.

This chain connects TRBV5-1 to TRBJ2-3; 10 bases are shared with TRBD2. Germline CDR1 SGHRS, CDR2 YFSETQ. V gave up 2 bases and J gave up 4 bases; unmatched junction bases: 7. This CDR3 contains 16 residues. CDR3 coding DNA: TGCGCCAGCAGCTTCCTAAGCGGGAGGGTACCAGATACGCAGTATTTT. As protein: CASSFLSGRVPDTQYF.

The CDR3 spells CASSSGLGQFF. In nucleotides, the CDR3 is TGTGCCAGCAGCTCGGGACTAGGGCAGTTCTTC. V gene TRBV28 combines with J gene TRBJ2-1; 8 nucleotides line up with TRBD2. After removal of 6 bases from V and 12 bases from J, the junction contained 4 bases not matched to a gene. Germline loops: CDR1 MDHEN, CDR2 SYDVKM. The CDR3 runs to 11 residues.

The chain recombines TRBV6-1 with TRBJ2-5; D gene ambiguous. V gave up 1 base and J gave up 1 base, with 7 bases separating them. The CDR3 runs to 14 residues. Germline V gene lookup returns CDR1 MNHNS and CDR2 SASEGT. The CDR3 here is CASSEVYSQETQYF. The CDR3 DNA reads as TGTGCCAGCAGTGAAGTGTACAGCCAAGAGACCCAGTACTTC.

The genes are TRBV5-1 and TRBJ2-3, with 15 bases matching TRBD2. The germline V gene has CDR1 SGHRS and CDR2 YFSETQ. Trimming at V came to 3 bases and at J to 2 bases, leaving 4 bases not matched to a gene. This CDR3 region has 17 residues. Here the CDR3 reads CASSWGLAGGVTDTQYF. In DNA, the CDR3 is TGCGCCAGCAGCTGGGGACTAGCGGGAGGAGTCACAGATACGCAGTATTTT.

The count of this clone is one. The J gene is TRBJ1-6, the V gene TRBV7-2; D uncertain. The CDR3 has 15 amino acids. Germline V CDR1 and CDR2: SGHTA, FQGNSA. Trimming removed 1 base from V and 10 bases from J, with 14 bases in between. CDR3 DNA sequence: TGTGCCAGCAGCTTAGGTACCGGGGTTCGATCACCCCTCCACTTT. It yields the protein CASSLGTGVRSPLHF.

This chain joins TRBV5-1 and TRBJ2-1; maybe TRBD2 (5 bases). The germline gives CDR1 SGHRS, CDR2 YFSETQ. V was trimmed by 1 base and J by 9 bases, leaving 17 bases between them. CDR3 length: 15 residues. DNA for the CDR3: TGCGCCAGCAGCTTGTCCGGGGAACCCTCGGGTGAGCAGTTCTTC. Protein product: CASSLSGEPSGEQFF.

This chain uses TRBV7-6 with TRBJ2-4; 7 bases fit TRBD2. Germline V gene lookup returns CDR1 SGHVS and CDR2 FNYEAQ. The CDR3 is made up of 13 amino acids. J lost 8 bases, V lost 3 bases, and 4 bases had no gene match. The CDR3 loop reads CASSFAGGDIQYF. CDR3 in DNA: TGTGCCAGCAGCTTTGCTGGGGGGGACATTCAGTACTTC. Full variable domain (outside the CDR3, taken from reference TRBV7-6 and TRBJ2-4): GAGVSQSPRYKVTKRGQDVALRCDPISGHVSLYWYRQALGQGPEFLTYFNYEAQQDKSGLPNDRFSAERPEGSISTLTIQRTEQRDSAMYRCASSFAGGDIQYFGAGTRLSVL.

This clone was counted between two and nine times. The chain recombines TRBV6-5 with TRBJ1-1; tentatively, D is TRBD1 (6 bases). CDR1 MNHEY and CDR2 SVGAGI come from the germline V gene. The CDR3 is 13 residues long. Trimming cost V 11 bases and J 1 base, with 14 bases left between them. The DNA of the CDR3 is TGTGCCTCCTGTGTGGGGGCGAACACTGAAGCTTTCTTT. Translation gives CASCVGANTEAFF.

This clone was seen only once. V usage is TRBV4-1 and J usage is TRBJ2-2; 7 nucleotides line up with TRBD1. This CDR3 contains 15 residues. Germline V gives CDR1 MGHRA, CDR2 YSYEKL. Losses at the gene ends were 3 bases for V and 4 bases for J; bases not matched to a gene: 5. This chain's CDR3 is CASSQEDRSTGELFF. The CDR3 coding sequence is TGCGCCAGCAGCCAGGAGGACAGGAGCACCGGGGAGCTGTTTTTT.

This clone turned up a few times. The V and J genes are TRBV5-1 and TRBJ2-7, with TRBD1 matching over 8 bases. This CDR3 region has 15 residues. The V and J ends lost 0 bases and 6 bases, in that order; junction bases with no gene match: 8. CDR1 and CDR2 from the germline V gene are SGHRS and YFSETQ. The CDR3 here is CASSLDRDRFSEQYF. The CDR3, as DNA: TGCGCCAGCAGCTTGGACCGGGACAGGTTTTCCGAGCAGTACTTC. Drawing the rest from reference TRBV5-1 and TRBJ2-7, the complete variable domain is KAGVTQTPRYLIKTRGQQVTLSCSPISGHRSVSWYQQTPGQGLQFLFEYFSETQRNKGNFPGRFSGRQFSNSRSEMNVSTLELGDSALYLCASSLDRDRFSEQYFGPGTRLTVT.

The CDR3 sequence: CASSQVRQADQFF. The CDR3 DNA follows: TGTGCCAGCAGCCAAGTCCGGCAGGCTGACCAGTTCTTC. The chain carries TRBV14 and TRBJ2-1; D is unresolved. CDR1 and CDR2 from the germline V gene are SGHDN and FVKESK. The ends were cut back, 1 base at V and 13 bases at J, with 14 bases in the middle. The length of the CDR3 is 13 residues.

The chain links TRBV11-3 to TRBJ1-1; D is unclear. Trimming took off 1 base at V and 7 bases at J, with 10 bases between the two ends. This CDR3 has 13 residues. CDR1 and CDR2 from the germline V gene are SGHNT and YENEEA. CDR3 DNA sequence: TGTGCCAGCAGCTTAGGGATCGGGGTTGAAGCTTTCTTT. Amino acids: CASSLGIGVEAFF.

The chain has TRBV11-2 and TRBJ2-3, with unresolved D. The V gene lost 0 bases and the J gene lost 6 bases, with 4 bases spanning the gap. Germline CDR1 is SGHAT and CDR2 is FQNNGV. CDR3 length: 12 amino acids. The CDR3 DNA is TGTGCCAGCAGCTTAGATGAGGATACGCAGTATTTT. Protein product: CASSLDEDTQYF. Using reference TRBV11-2 and TRBJ2-3 for the parts outside the CDR3, the full variable domain is EAGVAQSPRYKIIEKRQSVAFWCNPISGHATLYWYQQILGQGPKLLIQFQNNGVVDDSQLPKDRFSAERLKGVDSTLKIQPAKLEDSAVYLCASSLDEDTQYFGPGTRLTVL.

The chain employs TRBV6-5 and TRBJ1-4; weak D call: TRBD1 (5 bases). The germline V gene encodes CDR1 MNHEY and CDR2 SVGAGI. Trimming removed 0 bases from V and 3 bases from J, with 8 bases in between. The length of the CDR3 is 15 residues. CDR3 bases: TGTGCCAGCAGTTACTCGGGGCAATCTAATGAAAAACTGTTTTTT. This codes for CASSYSGQSNEKLFF.

V and J are TRBV30 and TRBJ2-1, with 7 bases matching TRBD2. The junction had 3 bases not matched to a gene; V was cut back by 5 bases and J by 2 bases. The CDR3 extends over 13 amino acids. Germline values: CDR1 GTSNPN, CDR2 SVGIG (reference sequence). CDR3 nucleotide sequence: TGTGCCTGGGCTAGCGGCACCTACAATGAGCAGTTCTTC. Residues: CAWASGTYNEQFF.

The chain combines TRBV7-6 with TRBJ2-5; 7 bases are a match to TRBD2. The CDR3 contains 16 residues. The germline V gene has CDR1 SGHVS and CDR2 FNYEAQ. V shed 4 bases and J 3 bases; nucleotides not matched to a gene: 11. As DNA, the CDR3 is TGTGCCAGCAGCTCCTTAGCGGGTGGATCAGAAGAGACCCAGTACTTC. Its translation is CASSSLAGGSEETQYF. Full variable domain (rest looked up from reference TRBV7-6 and TRBJ2-5): GAGVSQSPRYKVTKRGQDVALRCDPISGHVSLYWYRQALGQGPEFLTYFNYEAQQDKSGLPNDRFSAERPEGSISTLTIQRTEQRDSAMYRCASSSLAGGSEETQYFGPGTRLLVL.

The J gene is TRBJ2-2, the V gene TRBV11-3, with D perhaps TRBD2 (5 bases). The CDR3 runs to 15 residues. CDR1 and CDR2 (germline): SGHNT, YENEEA. V lost 3 bases and J 7 bases, leaving 15 bases between the germline ends. DNA for the CDR3: TGTGCCAGCAGCTTCGGACGCCTTAGCGTCGGGGAGCTGTTTTTT. Translation: CASSFGRLSVGELFF.